This TCR beta chain derives from a study of OX40 agonist ivuxolimab in advanced cancers. V was clipped by 4 bases and J by 7 bases; unmatched bases: 8. The CDR3 runs to 15 residues. The germline V gene encodes CDR1 MDHEN and CDR2 SYDVKM. Using immunoSEQ multiplex PCR, the repertoire was profiled, and TCRdb retains in-frame clones only, with some absent. In the table there are about 55,000 clones, roughly 88% of which are singletons. Points on this clone: The target antigen is unknown.

General study results and limits: Expanded clones tended on average to be more numerous among CD8+ T cells than CD4+. Relatively little clonal expansion, among the lowest observed, appeared in partial responders at 0.1-3.0 mg/kg. The study observed clonal expansion of CD4+ and CD8+ blood T cells by week 6 at 0.1 to 3.0 mg/kg.

The source is an adult with an advanced solid tumor such as melanoma, head and neck, liver or kidney cancer. The chain employs TRBV28 and TRBJ1-5, with TRBD1 matching 9 bases. Sample: CD4+ or CD8+ T cells sorted from blood, taken in a trial of the OX40 agonist ivuxolimab. CDR3 loop: CASSYRDRVNQPQHF. The CDR3 DNA reads TGTGCCAGCAGTTACCGGGACAGGGTCAACCAGCCCCAGCATTTT.